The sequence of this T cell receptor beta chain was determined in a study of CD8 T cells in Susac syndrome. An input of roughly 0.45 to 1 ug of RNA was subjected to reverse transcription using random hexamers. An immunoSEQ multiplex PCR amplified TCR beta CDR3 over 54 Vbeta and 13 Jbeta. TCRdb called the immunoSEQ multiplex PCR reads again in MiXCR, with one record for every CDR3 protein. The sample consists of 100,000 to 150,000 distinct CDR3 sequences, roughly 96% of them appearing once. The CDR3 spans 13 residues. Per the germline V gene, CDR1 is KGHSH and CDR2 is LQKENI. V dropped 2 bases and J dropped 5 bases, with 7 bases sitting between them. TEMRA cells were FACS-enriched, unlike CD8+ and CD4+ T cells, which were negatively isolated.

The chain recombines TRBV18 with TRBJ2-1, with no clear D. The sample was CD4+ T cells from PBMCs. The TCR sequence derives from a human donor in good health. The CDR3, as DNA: TGTGCCAGCTCACCATTTACCGACAATGAGCAGTTCTTC. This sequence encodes CASSPFTDNEQFF.